This TCR beta chain was retrieved from a study of shared clonotypes between healthy human individuals. Germline assignment: CDR1 MNHNS and CDR2 SASEGT. Trimming removed 4 bases from V and 3 bases from J; junction bases left unmatched: 5. CDR3 size: 15 residues. Sequenced by immunoSEQ multiplex PCR; TCRdb stores in-frame clones only, minus some. Among nearly 1 million clones listed, about three quarters were seen once. Splitting the CD4+ cells yielded a CD45RA+ naive subset and a CD45RA-negative memory subset. On this clone: No antigen is known for it.

Points from the study as a whole: Generally, naive subsets came out with larger estimated richness than memory subsets. Donor scarcity curtailed the genetic and exposure-history diversity represented herein. A handful of donors shared around 5% of their naive CD4 clonotypes.

This clonotype originated in a young man in good health. The chain employs TRBV6-1 and TRBJ2-3; 9 nucleotides line up with TRBD1. The sequenced sample consisted of memory CD4+ T cells sorted from blood. The subset: CD45RA-negative fraction. The CDR3 DNA follows: TGTGCCAGCAGTGGTGGGACAGGGAGAACAGATACGCAGTATTTT. It specifies CASSGGTGRTDTQYF.